This record looks at one TCR beta chain sequence and its context. Its antigen specificity is not known. Base quality data are lacking; no much larger clone is found one base away. Library method: PCR. The listed sequencing device is Illumina HiSeq 2500. To reduce PCR and sequencing biases, unique molecular identifiers were incorporated into the TCR beta cDNA libraries. Some 500,000 cDNA molecules were obtained per 1 to 10 million input T cells, so each molecule approximated one T cell. The patient libraries were prepared and sequenced with the same protocol used for the earlier healthy control dataset. Samples belonging to the same batch were prepared together, multiplexed and sequenced on a shared HiSeq lane. On the authors' methods: MIGEC handled the raw barcoded reads, throwing out single-read molecular identifier groups before consensus assembly and CDR3 extraction. Clonotype tables were post-analysed with VDJtools, and diversity was normalized by down-sampling all datasets to the smallest sample size. In repertoire overlap clustering, CDR3 amino acid sequences, but not nucleotide sequences, were matched to correct batch-related cross-sample contamination. TCRdb took the public reads, trimmed them with fastp at Q25, ran MiXCR for clone calling and kept in-frame beta chains. Rows merge per CDR3 protein into single entries with the most common DNA and genes. The V and J calls were determined by TCRdb, not by the authors. The sample profile shows 160,000 or so distinct CDR3 sequences; about 37% of them were found once. Clones ranked in the top ten supply under 30% of the sample.

CDR1 is given as SEHNR and CDR2 as FQNEAQ, both from the germline V gene (reference sequence). V and J are truncated by 2 bases and 4 bases respectively, leaving an intervening sequence of 11 bases. Reading from cysteine to phenylalanine, the CDR3 counts 14 amino acids. Only the CDR3 DNA stays, 42 bases, in frame from base 1. The source of the sample is a study of post-analysis software for immune sequencing data (dated by TCRdb to 2015 to 2017). Study-level background: Relapsing-remitting, secondary progressive and progressive-relapsing multiple sclerosis were recorded as disease courses, and subtype annotation was lacking for some patients. A subset of samples was prepared in parallel using single-end sample barcoding, then pooled and co-amplified after Illumina adapter ligation. Patient repertoires were compared against about a dozen previously published healthy control repertoires from donors aged 6 to 25 years. On the study overall, not on this receptor specifically: Normalized Chao1 diversity was significantly lower in multiple sclerosis patients than controls, suggesting substantial peripheral T-cell clonal expansion. Several TRBV segments, including TRBV5-6, TRBV5-1 and TRBV20-1, were significantly more frequent in patients than controls. Direct clustering with F measure showed strong co-clustering of samples prepared in the same batch, prompting a batch-effect correction. The multiple sclerosis patient group was slightly younger than the control group.

In light of the paper, this sample's time point label describes: second blood draw from one MS patient after hematopoietic stem cell transplantation. To demonstrate the VDJtools post-analysis software, the study profiled TCR beta repertoires from the peripheral blood of about a dozen young patients with multiple sclerosis. Multiple sclerosis patients were children and adolescents aged about 6 to 17 years. This sequence uses TRBV7-9 and TRBJ1-1, with no D gene named confidently. This clonotype was sampled from a girl between 5 and 17 years old with multiple sclerosis. Donor details come from another sample of the same person, matched by shared clones. The sequencing used blood, collected after autologous hematopoietic stem cell transplantation. Here is the DNA: TGTGCCAGCAGCTTAACGTCCTCGGGCACTGAAGCTTTCTTT. The encoded protein is CASSLTSSGTEAFF.